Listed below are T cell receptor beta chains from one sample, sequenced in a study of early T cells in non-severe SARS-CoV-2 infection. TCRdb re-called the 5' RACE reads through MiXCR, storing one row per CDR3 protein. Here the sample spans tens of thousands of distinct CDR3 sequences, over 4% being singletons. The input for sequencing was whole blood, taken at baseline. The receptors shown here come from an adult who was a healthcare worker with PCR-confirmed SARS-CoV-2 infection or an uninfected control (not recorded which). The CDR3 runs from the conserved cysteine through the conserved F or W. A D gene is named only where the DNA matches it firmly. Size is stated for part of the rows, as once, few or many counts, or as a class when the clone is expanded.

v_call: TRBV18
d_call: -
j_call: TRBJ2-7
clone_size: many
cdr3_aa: CASSPAATYEQYF
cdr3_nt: TGTGCCAGCTCACCGGCAGCGACCTACGAGCAGTACTTC

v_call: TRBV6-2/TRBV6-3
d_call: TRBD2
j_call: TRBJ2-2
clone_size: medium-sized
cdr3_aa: CASSYSKSGRADGELFF
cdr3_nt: TGTGCCAGCAGTTACTCGAAAAGCGGGAGGGCCGACGGGGAGCTGTTTTTT

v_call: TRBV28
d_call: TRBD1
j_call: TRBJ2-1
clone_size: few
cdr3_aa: CAGSRTGYNEQFF
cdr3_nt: TGTGCCGGTTCACGGACAGGCTACAATGAGCAGTTCTTC

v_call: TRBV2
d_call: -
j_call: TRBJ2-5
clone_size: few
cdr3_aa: CASRIERGTNKRTQYF
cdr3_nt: TGTGCCAGCCGGATTGAGAGGGGGACTAATAAGAGAACCCAGTACTTC

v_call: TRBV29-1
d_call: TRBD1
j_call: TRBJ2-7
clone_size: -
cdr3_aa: CSVVRGQGLHF
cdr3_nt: TGCAGCGTTGTGAGGGGACAGGGGCTTCATTTC

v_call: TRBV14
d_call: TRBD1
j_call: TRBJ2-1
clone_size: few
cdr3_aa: CASGDRSERQFF
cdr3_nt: TGTGCCAGCGGGGACAGGTCGGAGAGACAGTTCTTC

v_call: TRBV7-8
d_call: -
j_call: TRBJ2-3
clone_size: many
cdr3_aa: CASTPQRPSWTDTQYF
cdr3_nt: TGTGCCAGCACCCCGCAGAGGCCCTCCTGGACAGATACGCAGTATTTT

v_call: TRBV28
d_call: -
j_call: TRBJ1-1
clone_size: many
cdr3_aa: CASTPAGGLNTEAFF
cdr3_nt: TGTGCCAGCACCCCAGCGGGGGGCTTGAACACTGAAGCTTTCTTT

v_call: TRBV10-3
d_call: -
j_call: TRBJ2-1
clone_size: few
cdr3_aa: CAISERGIYNEQFF
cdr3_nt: TGTGCCATCAGTGAGCGGGGAATTTACAATGAGCAGTTCTTC

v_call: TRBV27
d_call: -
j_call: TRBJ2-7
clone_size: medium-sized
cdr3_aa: CASSRALEWDEQYF
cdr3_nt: TGTGCCAGCAGTCGGGCTCTAGAGTGGGACGAGCAGTACTTC

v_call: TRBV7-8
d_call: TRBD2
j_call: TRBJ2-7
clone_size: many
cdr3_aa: CASSLRTSGSYEQYF
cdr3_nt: TGTGCCAGCAGCTTAAGGACTAGCGGCAGCTACGAGCAGTACTTC

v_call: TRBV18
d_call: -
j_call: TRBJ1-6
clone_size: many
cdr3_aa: CASSPRRADSPLHF
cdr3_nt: TGTGCCAGCTCACCACGAAGAGCTGATTCACCCCTCCACTTT

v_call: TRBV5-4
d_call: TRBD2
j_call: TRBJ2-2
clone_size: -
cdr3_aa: CASSLGLAGGTGELFF
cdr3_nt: TGTGCCAGCAGCCTGGGGCTAGCGGGAGGGACCGGGGAGCTGTTTTTT